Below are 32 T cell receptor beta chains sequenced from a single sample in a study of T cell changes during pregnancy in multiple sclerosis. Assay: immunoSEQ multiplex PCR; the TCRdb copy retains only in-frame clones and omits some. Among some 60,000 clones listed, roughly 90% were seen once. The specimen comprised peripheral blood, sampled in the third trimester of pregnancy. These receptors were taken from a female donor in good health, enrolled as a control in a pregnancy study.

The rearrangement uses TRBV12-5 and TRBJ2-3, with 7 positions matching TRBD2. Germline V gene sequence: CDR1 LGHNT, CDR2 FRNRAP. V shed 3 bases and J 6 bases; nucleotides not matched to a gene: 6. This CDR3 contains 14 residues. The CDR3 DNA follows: TGTGCTAGTGGTTTATCGGCGGGAGCTGATACGCAGTATTTT. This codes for CASGLSAGADTQYF.

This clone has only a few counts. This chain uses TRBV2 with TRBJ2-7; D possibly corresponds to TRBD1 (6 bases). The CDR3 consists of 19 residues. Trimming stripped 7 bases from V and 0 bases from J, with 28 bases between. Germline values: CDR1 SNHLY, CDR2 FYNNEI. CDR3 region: CASTGGRGTSRSSSYEQYF. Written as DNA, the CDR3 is TGTGCCAGCACTGGTGGTCGAGGGACATCCAGATCCTCCTCCTACGAGCAGTACTTC.

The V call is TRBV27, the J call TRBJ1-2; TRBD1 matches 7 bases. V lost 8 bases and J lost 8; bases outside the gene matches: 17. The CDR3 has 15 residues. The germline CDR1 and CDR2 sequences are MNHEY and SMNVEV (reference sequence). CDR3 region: CASSFSTGTPGGYTF. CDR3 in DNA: TGTGCCAGCTCCTTTTCGACAGGGACCCCTGGAGGCTACACCTTC.

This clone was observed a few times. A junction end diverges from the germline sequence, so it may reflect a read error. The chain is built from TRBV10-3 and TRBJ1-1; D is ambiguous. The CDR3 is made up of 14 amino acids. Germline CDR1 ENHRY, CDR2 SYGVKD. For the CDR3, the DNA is TGTGCCATCAGTGACTATGGGCTGAAGACTGAAGCTTTCTTT. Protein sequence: CAISDYGLKTEAFF.

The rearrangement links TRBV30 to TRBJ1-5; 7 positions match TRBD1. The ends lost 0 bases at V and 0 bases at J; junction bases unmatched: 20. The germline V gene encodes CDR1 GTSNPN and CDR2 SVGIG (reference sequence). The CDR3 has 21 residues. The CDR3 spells CAWSVFGETGSSRYSNQPQHF. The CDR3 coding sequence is TGTGCCTGGAGTGTTTTTGGGGAGACAGGGTCCTCAAGATATAGCAATCAGCCCCAGCATTTT.

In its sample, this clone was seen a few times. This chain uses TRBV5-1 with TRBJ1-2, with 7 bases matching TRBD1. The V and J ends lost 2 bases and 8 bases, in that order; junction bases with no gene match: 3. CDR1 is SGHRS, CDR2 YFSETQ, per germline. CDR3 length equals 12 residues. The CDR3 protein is CASSFQGDGYTF. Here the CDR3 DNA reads TGCGCCAGCAGCTTCCAGGGGGACGGCTACACCTTC.

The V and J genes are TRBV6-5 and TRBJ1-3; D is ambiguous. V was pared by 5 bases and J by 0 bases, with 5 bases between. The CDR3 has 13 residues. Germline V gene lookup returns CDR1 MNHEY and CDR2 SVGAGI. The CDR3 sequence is CASSPYSGNTIYF. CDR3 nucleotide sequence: TGTGCCAGCAGTCCCTACTCTGGAAACACCATATATTTT.

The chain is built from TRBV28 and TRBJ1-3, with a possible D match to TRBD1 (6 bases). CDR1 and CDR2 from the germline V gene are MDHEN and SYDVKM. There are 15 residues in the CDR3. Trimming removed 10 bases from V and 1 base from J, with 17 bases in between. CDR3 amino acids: CATCREGGSGNTIYF. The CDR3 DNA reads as TGTGCCACCTGCCGAGAAGGGGGATCTGGAAACACCATATATTTT.

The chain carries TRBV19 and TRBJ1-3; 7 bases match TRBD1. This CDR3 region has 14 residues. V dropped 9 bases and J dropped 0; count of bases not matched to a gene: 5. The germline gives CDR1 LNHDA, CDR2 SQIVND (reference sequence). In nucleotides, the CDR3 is TGTGCCAGCCAGACAGGGAGCTCTGGAAACACCATATATTTT. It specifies CASQTGSSGNTIYF.

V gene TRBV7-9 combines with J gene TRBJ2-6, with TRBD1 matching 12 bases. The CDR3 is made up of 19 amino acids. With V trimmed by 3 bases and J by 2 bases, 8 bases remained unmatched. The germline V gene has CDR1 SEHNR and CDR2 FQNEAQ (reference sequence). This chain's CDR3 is CASSLGTGGLFTGANVLTF. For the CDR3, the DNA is TGTGCCAGCAGCTTGGGGACAGGGGGCTTATTCACTGGGGCCAACGTCCTGACTTTC.

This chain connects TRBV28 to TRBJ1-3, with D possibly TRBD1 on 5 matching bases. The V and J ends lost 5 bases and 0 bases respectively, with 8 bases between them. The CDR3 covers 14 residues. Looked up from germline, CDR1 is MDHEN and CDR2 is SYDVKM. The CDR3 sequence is CASSRGGSGNTIYF. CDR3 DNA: TGTGCCAGCAGTCGGGGGGGCTCTGGAAACACCATATATTTT.

The CDR3 is CASSQEAGAQETQYF. DNA of the CDR3: TGCGCCAGCAGCCAAGAAGCGGGGGCCCAAGAGACCCAGTACTTC. V is TRBV4-1 and J is TRBJ2-5, with 8 positions matching TRBD2. The CDR3 is made up of 15 amino acids. V lost 0 bases, J lost 1 base, and 1 base stayed unmatched. Germline V lookup: CDR1 MGHRA, CDR2 YSYEKL.

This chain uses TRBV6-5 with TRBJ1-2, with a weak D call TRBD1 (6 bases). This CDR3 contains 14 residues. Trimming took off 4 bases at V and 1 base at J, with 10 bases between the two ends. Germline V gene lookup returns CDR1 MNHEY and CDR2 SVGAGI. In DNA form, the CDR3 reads TGTGCCAGCAGTTTGACAGGTGTTAACTATGGCTACACCTTC. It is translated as CASSLTGVNYGYTF.

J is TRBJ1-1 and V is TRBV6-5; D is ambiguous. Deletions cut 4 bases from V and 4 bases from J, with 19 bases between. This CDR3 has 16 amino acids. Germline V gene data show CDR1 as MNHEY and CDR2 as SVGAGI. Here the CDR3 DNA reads TGTGCCAGCAGTTCCCCGGGAGCACCCTCGAGCACTGAAGCTTTCTTT. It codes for CASSSPGAPSSTEAFF.

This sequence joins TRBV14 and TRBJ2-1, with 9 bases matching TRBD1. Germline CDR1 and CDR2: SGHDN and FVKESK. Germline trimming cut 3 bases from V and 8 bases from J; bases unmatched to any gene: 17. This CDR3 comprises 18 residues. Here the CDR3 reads CASSHASSGTGIRDEQFF. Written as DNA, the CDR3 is TGTGCCAGCAGCCACGCTTCCTCCGGGACAGGGATACGAGATGAGCAGTTCTTC. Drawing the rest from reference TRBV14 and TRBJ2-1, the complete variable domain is EAGVTQFPSHSVIEKGQTVTLRCDPISGHDNLYWYRRVMGKEIKFLLHFVKESKQDESGMPNNRFLAERTGGTYSTLKVQPAELEDSGVYFCASSHASSGTGIRDEQFFGPGTRLTVL.

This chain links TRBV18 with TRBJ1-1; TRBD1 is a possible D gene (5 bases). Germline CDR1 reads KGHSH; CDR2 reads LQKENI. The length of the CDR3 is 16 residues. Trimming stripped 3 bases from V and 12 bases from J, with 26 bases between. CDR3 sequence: CASSPESVGAGRRTFF. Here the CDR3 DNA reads TGTGCCAGCTCACCGGAGTCGGTAGGGGCCGGGAGGAGGACTTTCTTT.

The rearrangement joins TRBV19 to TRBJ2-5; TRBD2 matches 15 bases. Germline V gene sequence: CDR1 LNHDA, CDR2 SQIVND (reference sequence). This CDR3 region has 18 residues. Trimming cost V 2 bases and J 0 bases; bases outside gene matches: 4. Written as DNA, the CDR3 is TGTGCCAGTAGTATAAGGACTAGCGGGGGGGCCTACCAAGAGACCCAGTACTTC. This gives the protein CASSIRTSGGAYQETQYF.

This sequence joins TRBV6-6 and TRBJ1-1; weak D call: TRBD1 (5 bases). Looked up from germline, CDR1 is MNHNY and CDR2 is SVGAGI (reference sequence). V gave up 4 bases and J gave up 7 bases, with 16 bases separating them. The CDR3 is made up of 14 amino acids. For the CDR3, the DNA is TGTGCCAGCAGTTTTAAGGCAGGGCCTTTTGAAGCTTTCTTT. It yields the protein CASSFKAGPFEAFF.

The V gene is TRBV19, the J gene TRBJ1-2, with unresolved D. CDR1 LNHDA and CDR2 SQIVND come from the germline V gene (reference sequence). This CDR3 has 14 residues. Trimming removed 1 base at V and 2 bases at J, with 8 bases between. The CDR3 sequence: CASSIGTANYGYTF. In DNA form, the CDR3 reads TGTGCCAGTAGTATAGGAACAGCCAACTATGGCTACACCTTC. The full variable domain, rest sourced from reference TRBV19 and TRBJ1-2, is DGGITQSPKYLFRKEGQNVTLSCEQNLNHDAMYWYRQDPGQGLRLIYYSQIVNDFQKGDIAEGYSVSREKKESFPLTVTSAQKNPTAFYLCASSIGTANYGYTFGSGTRLTVV.

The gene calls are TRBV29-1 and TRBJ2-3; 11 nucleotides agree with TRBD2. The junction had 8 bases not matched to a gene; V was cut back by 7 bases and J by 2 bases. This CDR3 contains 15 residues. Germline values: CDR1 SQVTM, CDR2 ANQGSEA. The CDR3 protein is CSGSGRAGPTDTQYF. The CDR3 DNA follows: TGCAGCGGTAGCGGGAGGGCCGGACCCACAGATACGCAGTATTTT.

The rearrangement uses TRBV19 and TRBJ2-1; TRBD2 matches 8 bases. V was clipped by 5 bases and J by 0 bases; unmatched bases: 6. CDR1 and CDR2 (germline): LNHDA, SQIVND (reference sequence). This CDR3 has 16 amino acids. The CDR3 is CASSRTSTGSYNEQFF. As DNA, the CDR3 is TGTGCCAGTAGTCGGACTAGCACTGGCTCCTACAATGAGCAGTTCTTC.

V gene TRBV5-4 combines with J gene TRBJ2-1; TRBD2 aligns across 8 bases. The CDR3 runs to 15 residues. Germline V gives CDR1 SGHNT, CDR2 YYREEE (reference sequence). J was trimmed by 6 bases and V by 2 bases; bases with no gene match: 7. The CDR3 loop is CASSFIGRALNEQFF. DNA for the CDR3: TGTGCCAGCAGCTTTATCGGGAGGGCCCTCAATGAGCAGTTCTTC.

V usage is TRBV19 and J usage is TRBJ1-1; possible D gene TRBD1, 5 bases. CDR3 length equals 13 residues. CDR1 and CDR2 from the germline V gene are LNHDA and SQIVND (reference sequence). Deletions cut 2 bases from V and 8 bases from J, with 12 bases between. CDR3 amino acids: CASSIQGDEEAFF. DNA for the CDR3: TGTGCCAGTAGTATACAAGGGGATGAAGAAGCTTTCTTT.

The CDR3 sequence is CASSLPRQLQLFSQYF. CDR3 DNA: TGTGCCAGCAGCTTACCCCGACAGCTACAACTTTTCTCCCAGTACTTC. V and J are TRBV11-3 and TRBJ2-5, with a weak D call TRBD1 (5 bases). V was cut by 2 bases and J by 9 bases, with 22 bases left in between. The CDR3 spans 16 residues. Germline-derived CDR1 and CDR2 are SGHNT and YENEEA.

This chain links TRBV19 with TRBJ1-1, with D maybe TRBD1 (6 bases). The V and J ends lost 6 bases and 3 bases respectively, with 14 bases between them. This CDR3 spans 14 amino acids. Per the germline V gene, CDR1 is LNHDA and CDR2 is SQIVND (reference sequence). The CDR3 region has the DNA TGTGCCAGTAGGCTGGGACACCTGTACACTGAAGCTTTCTTT. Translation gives CASRLGHLYTEAFF.

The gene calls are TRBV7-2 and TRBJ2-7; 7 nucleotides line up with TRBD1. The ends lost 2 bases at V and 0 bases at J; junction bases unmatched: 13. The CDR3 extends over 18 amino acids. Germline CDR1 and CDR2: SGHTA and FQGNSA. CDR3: CASSLREARGQTSYEQYF. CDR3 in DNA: TGTGCCAGCAGCTTACGAGAAGCACGGGGACAGACCTCCTACGAGCAGTACTTC.

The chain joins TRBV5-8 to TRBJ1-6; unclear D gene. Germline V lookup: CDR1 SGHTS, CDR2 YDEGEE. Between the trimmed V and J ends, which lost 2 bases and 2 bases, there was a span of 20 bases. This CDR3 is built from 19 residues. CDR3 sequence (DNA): TGTGCCAGCAGCTTAATGAGTAGATCGCCTGTCACCTATAATTCACCCCTCCACTTT. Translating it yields CASSLMSRSPVTYNSPLHF.

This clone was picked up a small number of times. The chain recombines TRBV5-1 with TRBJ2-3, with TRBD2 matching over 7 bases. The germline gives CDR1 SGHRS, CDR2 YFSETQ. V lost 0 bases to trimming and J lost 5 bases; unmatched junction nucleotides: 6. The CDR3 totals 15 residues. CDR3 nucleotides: TGCGCCAGCAGCTTGGCGAGGGTAGCGGGAGATACGCAGTATTTT. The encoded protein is CASSLARVAGDTQYF.

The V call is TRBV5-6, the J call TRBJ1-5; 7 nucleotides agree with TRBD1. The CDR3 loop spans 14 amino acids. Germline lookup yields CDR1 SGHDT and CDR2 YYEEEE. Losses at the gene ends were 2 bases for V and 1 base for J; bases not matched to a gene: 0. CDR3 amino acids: CASSLQGSNQPQHF. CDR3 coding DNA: TGTGCCAGCAGCTTACAGGGGAGCAATCAGCCCCAGCATTTT.

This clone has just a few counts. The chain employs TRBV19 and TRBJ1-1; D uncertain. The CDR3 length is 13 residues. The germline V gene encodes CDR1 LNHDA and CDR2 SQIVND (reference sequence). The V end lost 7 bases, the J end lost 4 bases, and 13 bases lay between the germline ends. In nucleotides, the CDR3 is TGTGCCAGTACCTTCCTCCTAGGCACTGAAGCTTTCTTT. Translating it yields CASTFLLGTEAFF.

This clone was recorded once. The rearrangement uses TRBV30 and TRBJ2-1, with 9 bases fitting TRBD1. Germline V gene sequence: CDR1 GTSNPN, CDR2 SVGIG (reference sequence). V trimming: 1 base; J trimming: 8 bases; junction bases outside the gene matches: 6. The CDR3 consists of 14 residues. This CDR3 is CAWSAEQGAYEQFF. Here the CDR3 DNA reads TGTGCCTGGAGTGCGGAACAGGGGGCCTATGAGCAGTTCTTC.

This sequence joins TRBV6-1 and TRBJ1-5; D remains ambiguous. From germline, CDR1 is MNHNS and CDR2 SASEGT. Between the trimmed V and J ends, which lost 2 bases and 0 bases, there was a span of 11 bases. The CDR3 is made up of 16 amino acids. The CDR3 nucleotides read TGTGCCAGCAGTGAAACCCCTCAGTATAGCAATCAGCCCCAGCATTTT. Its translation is CASSETPQYSNQPQHF.